These 30 T cell receptor beta chains came from one sample sequenced in a study of T cells after yellow fever vaccination. TCRdb used MiXCR to reprocess the 5' RACE reads, holding one entry per CDR3 protein. The data contain 100,000 to 150,000 distinct CDR3 sequences, approximately 7% of them singletons. Here the sequenced sample was CD4+ T cells sorted from PBMCs, taken less than 11 days after the first yellow fever vaccination. The source of these receptors is a man between 18 and 35 years old who received the YFV17D yellow fever vaccine.

This clonotype was detected many times. The V gene is TRBV6-4, the J gene TRBJ2-4; 8 bases are a match to TRBD1. Germline V gene sequence: CDR1 MRHNA, CDR2 SNTAGT. The J segment lost 6 bases and the V segment lost 5 bases, leaving 9 bases of the junction unmatched. This CDR3 has 15 residues. The CDR3 bases are TGTGCCAGCAGTCAAGGGGTTGGACAGGGAAACATTCAGTACTTC. It is translated as CASSQGVGQGNIQYF.

This clonotype was seen many times. The V gene is TRBV11-2, the J gene TRBJ1-3; D gene ambiguous. Germline V gene data show CDR1 as SGHAT and CDR2 as FQNNGV. The CDR3 consists of 14 residues. V dropped 4 bases and J dropped 5 bases, with 12 bases sitting between them. CDR3 region: CASSSQATRNTIYF. CDR3 nucleotide sequence: TGTGCCAGCAGCTCTCAGGCTACAAGAAACACCATATATTTT.

This clonotype has ten or more counts. The genes are TRBV2 and TRBJ2-7, with D perhaps TRBD2 (6 bases). This CDR3 has 16 amino acids. The germline V gene has CDR1 SNHLY and CDR2 FYNNEI. V lost 8 bases and J 3 bases, leaving 23 bases between the germline ends. The DNA of the CDR3 is TGTGCCAGCGCCCTGAGGGGCGGGGCGATCATCTACGAGCAGTACGTC. The encoded protein is CASALRGGAIIYEQYV.

Many counts were recorded for this clonotype. The chain recombines TRBV12-3 or TRBV12-4 with TRBJ2-3; TRBD2 matches 7 bases. Trimming at V came to 6 bases and at J to 2 bases, leaving 11 bases not matched to a gene. The CDR3 totals 16 residues. The CDR3 protein is CASRPRWAGDTDTQYF. The CDR3 DNA follows: TGTGCCAGCAGACCCCGTTGGGCGGGAGACACAGATACGCAGTATTTT.

This clonotype was counted ten times or more. The chain is built from TRBV7-2 and TRBJ2-3, with D unresolved. The CDR3 extends over 11 amino acids. Per the germline V gene, CDR1 is SGHTA and CDR2 is FQGNSA. V lost 5 bases and J 11 bases, leaving 11 bases between the germline ends. CDR3 bases: TGTGCCAGCAGCCCTTTCGCGGAGCAGTATTTT. It is translated as CASSPFAEQYF. Full variable domain (rest looked up from reference TRBV7-2 and TRBJ2-3): GAGVSQSPSNKVTEKGKDVELRCDPISGHTALYWYRQSLGQGLEFLIYFQGNSAPDKSGLPSDRFSAERTGGSVSTLTIQRTQQEDSAVYLCASSPFAEQYFGPGTRLTVL.

There are many counts of this clonotype. The chain links TRBV5-1 to TRBJ2-1; 8 nucleotides match TRBD2. The CDR3 extends over 15 amino acids. Germline values: CDR1 SGHRS, CDR2 YFSETQ. Trimming took 0 bases from V and 10 from J; bases not matched to a gene: 9. The CDR3 here is CASSLDPGLAAEQFF. CDR3 nucleotide sequence: TGCGCCAGCAGCTTGGACCCCGGACTAGCCGCCGAGCAGTTCTTC.

This clonotype was detected many times. The chain carries TRBV3-1 and TRBJ2-7, with a possible D match to TRBD1 (5 bases). Trimming stripped 6 bases from V and 7 bases from J, with 13 bases between. Looked up from germline, CDR1 is LGHDT and CDR2 is YNNKEL (reference sequence). This CDR3 spans 12 amino acids. CDR3 coding DNA: TGTGCCAGCAGTCCCATGGGGCAGGAGCAGTACTTC. This translates into CASSPMGQEQYF.

In this sample, this clonotype turned up many times. J is TRBJ1-1 and V is TRBV5-1; unclear D gene. The germline CDR1 and CDR2 sequences are SGHRS and YFSETQ. The V end lost 4 bases, the J end lost 1 base, and 14 bases lay between the germline ends. CDR3 length equals 15 residues. The CDR3 sequence: CASSRNFRQNTEAFF. CDR3 nucleotide sequence: TGCGCCAGCAGCCGCAATTTTAGACAGAACACTGAAGCTTTCTTT.

The sample holds many counts of this clonotype. The rearrangement joins TRBV25-1 to TRBJ1-2; unclear D gene. The CDR3 totals 13 residues. Trimming shortened V by 5 bases and J by 4 bases, and 11 bases separated the two germline ends. Looked up from germline, CDR1 is MGHDK and CDR2 is SYGVNS. The CDR3 loop reads CASSIVGPYGYTF. The CDR3 bases are TGTGCCAGCAGTATTGTAGGTCCCTATGGCTACACCTTC.

This clonotype was observed at least ten times. The genes are TRBV6-5 and TRBJ2-2; unclear D gene. V lost 4 bases to trimming and J lost 5 bases, with 11 bases between them. The CDR3 has 14 residues. Germline V CDR1 and CDR2: MNHEY, SVGAGI. The CDR3 spells CASSSPLTTGELFF. As DNA, the CDR3 is TGTGCCAGCAGTTCCCCTCTGACAACCGGGGAGCTGTTTTTT.

Ten or more counts support this clonotype. The chain uses TRBV3-1 and TRBJ2-1, with D maybe TRBD2 (6 bases). Germline V lookup: CDR1 LGHDT, CDR2 YNNKEL (reference sequence). V lost 4 bases, J lost 0 bases, and 13 bases lay in between. CDR3 length equals 16 residues. The CDR3 sequence is CASSRRRGSSYNEQFF. The CDR3 region has the DNA TGTGCCAGCAGCCGGAGACGGGGGAGCTCCTACAATGAGCAGTTCTTC.

The chain uses TRBV29-1 and TRBJ2-7, with 9 bases lining up with TRBD1. From germline, CDR1 is SQVTM and CDR2 ANQGSEA. The CDR3 runs to 12 residues. The V gene end was trimmed by 6 bases and the J gene end by 2 bases; junction bases not matched to a gene: 2. CDR3 residues: CSVGQGTYEQYF. Written as DNA, the CDR3 is TGCAGCGTCGGACAGGGGACCTACGAGCAGTACTTC.

This clonotype occurred many times. The DNA for the CDR3 is TGTGCCATCAGACAGGGGGTCCAAGAGACCCAGTACTTC. Protein: CAIRQGVQETQYF. This chain joins TRBV10-3 and TRBJ2-5; TRBD1 matches at 8 bases. Germline assignment: CDR1 ENHRY and CDR2 SYGVKD. This CDR3 contains 13 residues. The trim removed 6 bases at V and 1 base at J, leaving 1 base unmatched.

This clonotype occurred a few times. This chain joins TRBV4-3 and TRBJ2-3, with 7 bases lining up with TRBD1. The J segment lost 0 bases and the V segment lost 3 bases, leaving 9 bases of the junction unmatched. This CDR3 spans 17 amino acids. Germline values: CDR1 LGHNA, CDR2 YSLEER. CDR3 nucleotide sequence: TGCGCCAGCAGCCAGGGAGACAGGGACGGGAGCACAGATACGCAGTATTTT. As protein: CASSQGDRDGSTDTQYF.

This clonotype was recorded at least ten times. The V gene is TRBV5-1, the J gene TRBJ2-5, with a weak D call TRBD1 (5 bases). V lost 4 bases and J 0 bases, leaving 13 bases between the germline ends. Germline-derived CDR1 and CDR2 are SGHRS and YFSETQ. This CDR3 has 15 residues. The CDR3 spells CASSLGAGNQETQYF. In DNA form, the CDR3 reads TGCGCCAGCAGCCTAGGGGCAGGAAACCAAGAGACCCAGTACTTC.

Remarks on this clonotype: This may be a read error: a much more frequent sequence differs by one nucleotide. V usage is TRBV27 and J usage is TRBJ2-1; TRBD1 matches 10 bases. This CDR3 has 17 amino acids. Germline CDR1 MNHEY, CDR2 SMNVEV (reference sequence). V was clipped by 3 bases and J by 12 bases; unmatched bases: 17. CDR3 bases: TGTGCCAGCAGTTTCCGGGCCGGGACAGGGGATACGGATGGGCAGTTCTTC. Protein sequence: CASSFRAGTGDTDGQFF.

This clonotype was counted only a few times. The chain is built from TRBV12-3 or TRBV12-4 and TRBJ1-1; the match to TRBD1 covers 10 bases. Trimming removed 3 bases from V and 5 bases from J; junction bases left unmatched: 6. The CDR3 is 15 residues long. The chain's CDR3 is CASSFGDRGGTEAFF. In DNA form, the CDR3 reads TGTGCCAGCAGTTTTGGGGACAGGGGCGGTACTGAAGCTTTCTTT.

This chain joins TRBV11-2 and TRBJ2-1; 9 bases are a match to TRBD2. This CDR3 has 16 residues. J was trimmed by 5 bases and V by 5 bases; bases with no gene match: 10. Looked up from germline, CDR1 is SGHAT and CDR2 is FQNNGV. The CDR3 reads CASSPPGLARNNEQFF. Here the CDR3 DNA reads TGTGCCAGCAGCCCCCCGGGACTAGCAAGAAACAATGAGCAGTTCTTC.

This clonotype has at least ten counts. The chain carries TRBV5-1 and TRBJ1-6; no definite D call. The V end was cut by 4 bases, the J end by 9 bases, with 14 bases between. Germline V gene data show CDR1 as SGHRS and CDR2 as YFSETQ. The CDR3 loop spans 14 amino acids. The CDR3 is CASSLGDLGSPLHF. The DNA for the CDR3 is TGCGCCAGCAGCCTCGGGGATTTGGGTTCACCCCTCCACTTT.

This clonotype occurred many times. The chain recombines TRBV5-1 with TRBJ2-3; a weak D match, TRBD1 (6 bases). The CDR3 totals 15 residues. The V and J ends lost 1 base and 2 bases respectively, with 11 bases between them. CDR1 is SGHRS, CDR2 YFSETQ, per germline. CDR3 DNA sequence: TGCGCCAGCAGCTTGTTGCCAGGGGCCACAGATACGCAGTATTTT. Translated, it gives CASSLLPGATDTQYF.

This clonotype was seen a few times. The gene calls are TRBV10-3 and TRBJ1-5; 7 bases agree with TRBD1. The CDR3 is 13 residues long. Germline CDR1 reads ENHRY; CDR2 reads SYGVKD. J gave up 6 bases and V 6 bases, and 5 bases lay outside the gene matches. The CDR3 bases are TGTGCCATCAGCAGGGGGACCAGTCAGCCCCAGCATTTT. This translates into CAISRGTSQPQHF.

V is TRBV5-4 and J is TRBJ2-5; TRBD2 agrees at 8 bases. Germline V gene lookup returns CDR1 SGHNT and CDR2 YYREEE (reference sequence). The CDR3 has 16 amino acids. The V and J ends lost 4 bases and 5 bases, in that order; junction bases with no gene match: 13. In DNA form, the CDR3 reads TGTGCCAGCAGCCCCCGGGGGGGGCAAAGCAGGGAGACCCAGTACTTC. Its protein is CASSPRGGQSRETQYF. Full variable domain (remainder filled in from reference TRBV5-4 and TRBJ2-5): ETGVTQSPTHLIKTRGQQVTLRCSSQSGHNTVSWYQQALGQGPQFIFQYYREEENGRGNFPPRFSGLQFPNYSSELNVNALELDDSALYLCASSPRGGQSRETQYFGPGTRLLVL.

This clonotype was seen repeatedly, ten times or more. The rearrangement uses TRBV20-1 and TRBJ2-5; 10 nucleotides line up with TRBD2. CDR1 and CDR2 from the germline V gene are DFQATT and SNEGSKA (reference sequence). Trimming cost V 4 bases and J 1 base; bases outside gene matches: 3. This CDR3 is 14 amino acids long. CDR3 nucleotide sequence: TGCAGTGCTAAGCGGGGGGGCCCCCAAGAGACCCAGTACTTC. Amino acids: CSAKRGGPQETQYF.

This clonotype has a count of ten or more. The chain recombines TRBV10-3 with TRBJ2-5, with 7 bases matching TRBD1. The V gene's germline CDR1 is ENHRY and CDR2 SYGVKD. Trimming at V came to 2 bases and at J to 3 bases, leaving 6 bases not matched to a gene. CDR3 length: 15 residues. The CDR3 reads CAISEPPGQKETQYF. The CDR3 nucleotides are TGTGCCATCAGTGAGCCACCGGGACAGAAAGAGACCCAGTACTTC.

This clonotype was recorded at least ten times. The V call is TRBV18, the J call TRBJ2-3; 10 positions agree with TRBD2. Trimming cost V 5 bases and J 3 bases; bases outside gene matches: 2. The CDR3 sequence is 14 residues long. The germline gives CDR1 KGHSH, CDR2 LQKENI. CDR3: CASSYSGRTDTQYF. The CDR3, as DNA: TGTGCCAGCTCATATAGCGGGAGGACAGATACGCAGTATTTT.

This clonotype was observed many times. V and J are TRBV6-5 and TRBJ2-3, with D hard to call. Germline V lookup: CDR1 MNHEY, CDR2 SVGAGI. The germline V and J ends were trimmed by 2 bases and 1 base, with 10 bases remaining between them. The CDR3 consists of 15 residues. This CDR3 reads CASSYRSWGTDTQYF. The CDR3, as DNA: TGTGCCAGCAGTTACCGTTCGTGGGGCACAGATACGCAGTATTTT.

Of note for this clonotype: This is likely an artifact of a read error, given a far larger clone one base away. V gene TRBV2 combines with J gene TRBJ2-3, with D perhaps assigned TRBD1 or TRBD2 (5 bases each). This CDR3 has 13 residues. CDR1 and CDR2 from the germline V gene are SNHLY and FYNNEI. Trimming removed 9 bases at V and 0 bases at J, with 10 bases between. CDR3 residues: CARSRDSTDTQYF. The CDR3 DNA sequence: TGTGCCAGGAGCAGGGACAGCACAGATACGCAGTATTTT.

This clonotype was seen ten or more times. This chain connects TRBV5-1 to TRBJ1-2, with 7 bases matching TRBD1. Germline CDR1 reads SGHRS; CDR2 reads YFSETQ. V gave up 5 bases and J gave up 2 bases; unmatched junction bases: 12. This CDR3 region has 16 residues. CDR3 sequence reads: CASSSPGGLANYGYTF. CDR3 sequence (DNA): TGCGCCAGCAGTAGCCCAGGGGGTCTCGCGAACTATGGCTACACCTTC.

This clonotype has at least ten counts. The genes are TRBV7-2 and TRBJ2-1, with D possibly TRBD2 on 5 matching bases. The CDR3 loop spans 16 amino acids. Trimming shortened V by 5 bases and J by 8 bases, and 22 bases separated the two germline ends. Germline loops: CDR1 SGHTA, CDR2 FQGNSA. The CDR3 bases are TGTGCCAGCAGCCCGACCCTAGCTCGCCAGTACGATGAGCAGTTCTTC. Protein: CASSPTLARQYDEQFF.

This clonotype appeared many times. The rearrangement joins TRBV20-1 to TRBJ1-1; TRBD1 matches at 7 bases. V was clipped by 6 bases and J by 3 bases; unmatched bases: 28. Germline V gene lookup returns CDR1 DFQATT and CDR2 SNEGSKA (reference sequence). The CDR3 covers 20 residues. CDR3 in DNA: TGCAGTGCCAAAGCAACCGGGACAGTAACGGATTGGTATGGGGACACTGAAGCTTTCTTT. Encoded protein: CSAKATGTVTDWYGDTEAFF.